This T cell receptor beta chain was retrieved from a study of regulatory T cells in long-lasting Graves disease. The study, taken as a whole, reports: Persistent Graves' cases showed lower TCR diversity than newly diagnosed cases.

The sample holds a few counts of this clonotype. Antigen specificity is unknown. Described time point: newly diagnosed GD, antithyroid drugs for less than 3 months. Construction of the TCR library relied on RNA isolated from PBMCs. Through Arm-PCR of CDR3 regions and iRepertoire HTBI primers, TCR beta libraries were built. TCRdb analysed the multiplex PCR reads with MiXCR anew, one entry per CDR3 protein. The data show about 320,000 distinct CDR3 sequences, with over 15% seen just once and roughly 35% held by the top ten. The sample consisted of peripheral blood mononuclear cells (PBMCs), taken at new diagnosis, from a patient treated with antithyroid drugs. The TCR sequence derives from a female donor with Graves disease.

DNA for the CDR3: TGCGCCAGCAGTGATGCTTTGACAGGGAAGTACGAGCAGTACTTC. Translated, it gives CASSDALTGKYEQYF. This chain joins TRBV10-1 and TRBJ2-7, with TRBD1 identical over 7 bases. The CDR3 totals 15 residues. Germline V gene data show CDR1 as WNHNN and CDR2 as SYGVQD (reference sequence). Trimming at V came to 3 bases and at J to 4 bases, leaving 9 bases not matched to a gene.